The subject of this entry is one TCR beta chain. Its antigen is as yet unknown. The V gene end was trimmed by 5 bases and the J gene end by 8 bases; junction bases not matched to a gene: 8. CDR1 and CDR2 (germline): MDHEN, SYDVKM. The CDR3 spans 15 residues. This sample was included in a study of T-cell reconstitution after alpha-beta-depleted transplantation in children. Study outcomes and limitations: Roughly two months post-transplant, alpha-beta T cells reportedly originated from several hundred graft clones that had expanded. Newly made T cells mostly supplied T-cell counts and diversity one year after transplant. Surviving recipient T cells and intrathymic progenitors accounted for some patients' high TCRbeta diversity at day 60.

This sample's TCRbeta library carried unique molecular identifier barcodes. MiXCR was run by TCRdb on the PCR reads, yielding one entry per CDR3 protein. Here the sample spans about 420,000 distinct CDR3 sequences, around 15% being singletons. This receptor was identified in a boy in the first two years of life who had a stem cell transplant for Wiskott-Aldrich syndrome, so the T cells may come from the graft donor. The chain joins TRBV28 to TRBJ1-6, with 8 positions matching TRBD1. The material was PBMCs, mostly from graft donor cells, obtained 360 days after TCRalphabeta/CD19-depleted stem cell transplant. CDR3 residues: CASSALGQGHSPLHF. CDR3 DNA sequence: TGTGCCAGCAGTGCCCTCGGACAGGGCCATTCACCCCTCCACTTT.